The rows below give T cell receptor beta chains drawn from one sample of a study of T cell repertoires in cytomegalovirus infection. MiXCR was run by TCRdb on the reads, yielding one entry per CDR3 protein. The table lists about 310,000 distinct CDR3 sequences, 15% to 20% of them singletons. The sequencing input was PBMCs. The receptors derive from a human donor in good health (CMV status not recorded). Some clones in this sample may be carry-over from other donors' samples. The CDR3 runs from the conserved cysteine through the conserved F or W. Each record gives: clone size, CDR3 length, J gene, D gene, V gene, CDR3 DNA, CDR3 protein. A D gene is named only where the DNA matches it firmly. A row's size may be missing; if present it is once, few, many or a size class.

clone size: few; CDR3 length: 16; J gene: TRBJ2-1; D gene: -; V gene: TRBV5-5; CDR3 DNA: TGTGCCAGCAGCCCGTACTTCGAGGTTGGAGGGGTCGGGCAGTTCTTC; CDR3 protein: CASSPYFEVGGVGQFF
clone size: -; CDR3 length: 17; J gene: TRBJ1-6; D gene: -; V gene: TRBV6-5; CDR3 DNA: TGTGCCAGCAGTTACTCGGTCGGGACGGGAATTTATTCACCCCTCCACTTT; CDR3 protein: CASSYSVGTGIYSPLHF
clone size: few; CDR3 length: 16; J gene: TRBJ2-3; D gene: TRBD2; V gene: TRBV20-1; CDR3 DNA: TGCAGTGCTAGAGGTGGACTCCAGCGGGGGACAGATACGCAGTATTTT; CDR3 protein: CSARGGLQRGTDTQYF
clone size: few; CDR3 length: 13; J gene: TRBJ1-1; D gene: -; V gene: TRBV6-2/TRBV6-3; CDR3 DNA: TGTGCCAGCAGTTACTACAGGGAGACTGAAGCTTTCTTT; CDR3 protein: CASSYYRETEAFF
clone size: -; CDR3 length: 14; J gene: TRBJ1-1; D gene: -; V gene: TRBV6-5; CDR3 DNA: TGTGCCAGCAGTTACGCACCAGGGAACTCTGAAGCTTTCTTT; CDR3 protein: CASSYAPGNSEAFF
clone size: many; CDR3 length: 16; J gene: TRBJ1-6; D gene: -; V gene: TRBV28; CDR3 DNA: TGTGCCAGCAGTTCCAGACAGGCCCGATTTAATTCACCCCTCCACTTT; CDR3 protein: CASSSRQARFNSPLHF
clone size: -; CDR3 length: 14; J gene: TRBJ2-5; D gene: -; V gene: TRBV20-1; CDR3 DNA: TGCAGTGCTCCCTTGCAAACAACGGGGGAGACCCAGTACTTC; CDR3 protein: CSAPLQTTGETQYF
clone size: -; CDR3 length: 17; J gene: TRBJ2-3; D gene: TRBD2; V gene: TRBV19; CDR3 DNA: TGTGCCACCAGTGTCGGGACTAGCGTGGTTGGTGCAGATACGCAGTATTTT; CDR3 protein: CATSVGTSVVGADTQYF
clone size: few; CDR3 length: 17; J gene: TRBJ2-3; D gene: TRBD2; V gene: TRBV27; CDR3 DNA: TGTGCCAGCAGTTCTCCGGGCGGGGGGGCTAGCACAGATACGCAGTATTTT; CDR3 protein: CASSSPGGGASTDTQYF
clone size: few; CDR3 length: 14; J gene: TRBJ2-3; D gene: TRBD2; V gene: TRBV10-3; CDR3 DNA: TGTGCCATCAGGGATAGCGGGGGCACAGATACGCAGTATTTT; CDR3 protein: CAIRDSGGTDTQYF
clone size: few; CDR3 length: 13; J gene: TRBJ2-3; D gene: -; V gene: TRBV2; CDR3 DNA: TGTGCCAGCAAATCCCCACCACCGGATACGCAGTATTTT; CDR3 protein: CASKSPPPDTQYF
clone size: many; CDR3 length: 14; J gene: TRBJ1-1; D gene: -; V gene: TRBV6-6; CDR3 DNA: TGTGCCAGCAGTCTTTTAACTCAGGACACTGAAGCTTTCTTT; CDR3 protein: CASSLLTQDTEAFF
clone size: -; CDR3 length: 14; J gene: TRBJ1-2; D gene: TRBD1; V gene: TRBV6-6; CDR3 DNA: TGTGCCAGCAGCAACGGACAGGGAGGCTATGGCTACACCTTC; CDR3 protein: CASSNGQGGYGYTF
clone size: few; CDR3 length: 16; J gene: TRBJ2-1; D gene: TRBD1; V gene: TRBV12-3/TRBV12-4; CDR3 DNA: TGTGCCAGCAGTTTCCCGGACAGGCGGCCATACAATGAGCAGTTCTTC; CDR3 protein: CASSFPDRRPYNEQFF
clone size: few; CDR3 length: 15; J gene: TRBJ1-2; D gene: -; V gene: TRBV12-3/TRBV12-4; CDR3 DNA: TGTGCCAGCAGTTTTATCGCCAGGAGTTTAAGTGGCTACACCTTC; CDR3 protein: CASSFIARSLSGYTF
clone size: -; CDR3 length: 16; J gene: TRBJ1-2; D gene: TRBD1; V gene: TRBV20-1; CDR3 DNA: TGCAGTGCAACAGCCCAACCCGGACAGGGGATCTATGGCTACACCTTC; CDR3 protein: CSATAQPGQGIYGYTF
clone size: few; CDR3 length: 14; J gene: TRBJ2-7; D gene: -; V gene: TRBV5-1; CDR3 DNA: TGCGCCAGCAGCCCCGCGGGACAAAGCTACGAGCAGTACTTC; CDR3 protein: CASSPAGQSYEQYF